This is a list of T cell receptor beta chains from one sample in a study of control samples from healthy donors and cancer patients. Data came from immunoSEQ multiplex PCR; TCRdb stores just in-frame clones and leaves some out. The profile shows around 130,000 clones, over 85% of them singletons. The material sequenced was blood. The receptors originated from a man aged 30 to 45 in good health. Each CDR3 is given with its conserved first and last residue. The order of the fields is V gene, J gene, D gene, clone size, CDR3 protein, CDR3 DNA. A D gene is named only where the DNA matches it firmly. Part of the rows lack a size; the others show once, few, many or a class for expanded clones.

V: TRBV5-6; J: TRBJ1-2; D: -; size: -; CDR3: CASSLRLRYGYTF; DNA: TGTGCCAGCAGCTTGCGACTCCGCTATGGCTACACCTTC
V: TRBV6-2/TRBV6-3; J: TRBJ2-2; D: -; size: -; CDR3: CASSYSDYAPEAGELFF; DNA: TGTGCCAGCAGTTACTCGGATTACGCACCCGAAGCCGGGGAGCTGTTTTTT
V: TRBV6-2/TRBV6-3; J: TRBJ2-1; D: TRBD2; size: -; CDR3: CASSHREAPFNEQFF; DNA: TGTGCCAGCAGTCACCGGGAGGCCCCCTTCAATGAGCAGTTCTTC
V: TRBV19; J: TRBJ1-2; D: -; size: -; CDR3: CASSIGGPYGYTF; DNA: TGTGCCAGTAGTATTGGCGGCCCCTATGGCTACACCTTC
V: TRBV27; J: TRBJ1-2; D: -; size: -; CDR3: CASSLSRTANYGYTF; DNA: TGTGCCAGCAGTCTCTCACGGACGGCAAATTATGGCTACACCTTC
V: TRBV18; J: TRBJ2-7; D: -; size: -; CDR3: CASSPEAGHSYEQYF; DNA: TGTGCCAGCTCACCAGAGGCGGGGCATTCCTACGAGCAGTACTTC
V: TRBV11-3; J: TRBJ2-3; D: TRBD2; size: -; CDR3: CASSLGLAGVTDTQYF; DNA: TGTGCCAGCAGCCTCGGACTAGCGGGGGTCACAGATACGCAGTATTTT
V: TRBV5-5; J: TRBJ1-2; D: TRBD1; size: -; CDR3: CASSIDRAPNYGYTF; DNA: TGTGCCAGCAGCATTGACAGGGCTCCTAACTATGGCTACACCTTC
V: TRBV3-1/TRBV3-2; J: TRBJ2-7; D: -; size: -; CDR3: CASSHTNEYEQYF; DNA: TGTGCCAGCAGCCATACTAATGAATACGAGCAGTACTTC
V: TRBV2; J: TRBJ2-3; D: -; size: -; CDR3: CASSGGVGTDTQYF; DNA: TGTGCCAGCAGTGGGGGGGTGGGCACAGATACGCAGTATTTT
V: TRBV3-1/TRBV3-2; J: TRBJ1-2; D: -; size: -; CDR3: CASSQDLPGVYTF; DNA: TGTGCCAGCAGCCAAGATCTCCCAGGGGTCTACACCTTC
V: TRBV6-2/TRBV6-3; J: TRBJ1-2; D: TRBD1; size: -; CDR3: CASSYSDRARPDYGYTF; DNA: TGTGCCAGCAGTTACTCGGACAGGGCCCGGCCGGACTATGGCTACACCTTC
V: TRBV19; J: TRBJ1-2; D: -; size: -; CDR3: CASSIDPGQSYGYTF; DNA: TGTGCCAGTAGTATAGACCCCGGACAGTCTTATGGCTACACCTTC
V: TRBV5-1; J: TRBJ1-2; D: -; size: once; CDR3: CASSTLESVKYYGYTF; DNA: TGCGCCAGTTCAACCCTGGAATCCGTAAAGTATTATGGCTACACCTTC
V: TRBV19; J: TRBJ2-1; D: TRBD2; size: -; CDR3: CASQRGAYNEQFF; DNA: TGTGCCAGCCAGCGGGGGGCCTACAATGAGCAGTTCTTC
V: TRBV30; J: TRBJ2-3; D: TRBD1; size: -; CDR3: CAWSVGGGTGADTQYF; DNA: TGTGCCTGGAGTGTAGGCGGAGGGACAGGGGCAGATACGCAGTATTTT
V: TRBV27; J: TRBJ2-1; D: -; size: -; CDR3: CASSSTANEQFF; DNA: TGTGCCAGCAGTTCCACTGCCAATGAGCAGTTCTTC
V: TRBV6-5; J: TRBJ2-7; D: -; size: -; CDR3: CASSRSQNSYEQYF; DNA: TGTGCCAGCAGTAGAAGCCAAAACTCCTACGAGCAGTACTTC
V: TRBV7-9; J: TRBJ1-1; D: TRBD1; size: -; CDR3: CASSLQGVNTEAFF; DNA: TGTGCCAGCAGCCTACAGGGGGTGAACACTGAAGCTTTCTTT
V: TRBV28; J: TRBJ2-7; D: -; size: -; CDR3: CASERDGSSYEQYF; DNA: TGTGCCAGCGAAAGGGACGGGAGCTCCTACGAGCAGTACTTC
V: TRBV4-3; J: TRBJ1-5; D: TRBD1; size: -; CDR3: CASSQTGAEGDQPQHF; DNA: TGCGCCAGCAGCCAAACAGGGGCAGAGGGGGATCAGCCCCAGCATTTT
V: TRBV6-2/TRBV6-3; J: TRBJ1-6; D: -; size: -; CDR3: CASSTILASSYNSPLHF; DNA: TGTGCCAGCAGTACCATCTTGGCCAGCTCCTATAATTCACCCCTCCACTTT
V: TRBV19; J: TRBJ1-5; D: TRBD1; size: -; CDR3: CASSMAGTGGDQPQHF; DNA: TGTGCCAGTAGTATGGCCGGGACAGGAGGCGATCAGCCCCAGCATTTT
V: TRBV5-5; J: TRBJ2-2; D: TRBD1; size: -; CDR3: CASSWPRTGGAAGELFF; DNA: TGTGCCAGCAGCTGGCCCCGGACAGGGGGCGCGGCCGGGGAGCTGTTTTTT
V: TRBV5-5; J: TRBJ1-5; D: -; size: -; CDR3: CASSLDLPSNQPQHF; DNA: TGTGCCAGCAGCCTGGACTTACCTAGCAATCAGCCCCAGCATTTT
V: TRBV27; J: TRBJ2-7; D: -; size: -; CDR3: CASSPQGNYEQYF; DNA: TGTGCCAGCAGCCCCCAGGGAAACTACGAGCAGTACTTC
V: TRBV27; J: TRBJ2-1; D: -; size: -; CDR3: CASSIRGTVLNEQFF; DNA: TGTGCCAGCAGTATACGGGGGACGGTACTTAATGAGCAGTTCTTC
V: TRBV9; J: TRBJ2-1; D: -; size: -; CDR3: CASSVEVIGTPYNEQFF; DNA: TGTGCCAGCAGCGTAGAGGTTATAGGGACTCCCTACAATGAGCAGTTCTTC
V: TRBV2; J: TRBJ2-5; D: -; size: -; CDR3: CASSERVSPQETQYF; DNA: TGTGCCAGCAGTGAGCGAGTCTCCCCTCAAGAGACCCAGTACTTC
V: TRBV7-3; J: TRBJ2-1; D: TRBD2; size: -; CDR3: CASSARASSGGVNEQFF; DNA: TGTGCCAGCAGCGCCCGTGCTTCTAGCGGGGGGGTGAATGAGCAGTTCTTC
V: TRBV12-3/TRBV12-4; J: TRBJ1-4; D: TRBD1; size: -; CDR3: CASSDTGGEKLFF; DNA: TGTGCCAGCAGTGATACAGGGGGCGAAAAACTGTTTTTT